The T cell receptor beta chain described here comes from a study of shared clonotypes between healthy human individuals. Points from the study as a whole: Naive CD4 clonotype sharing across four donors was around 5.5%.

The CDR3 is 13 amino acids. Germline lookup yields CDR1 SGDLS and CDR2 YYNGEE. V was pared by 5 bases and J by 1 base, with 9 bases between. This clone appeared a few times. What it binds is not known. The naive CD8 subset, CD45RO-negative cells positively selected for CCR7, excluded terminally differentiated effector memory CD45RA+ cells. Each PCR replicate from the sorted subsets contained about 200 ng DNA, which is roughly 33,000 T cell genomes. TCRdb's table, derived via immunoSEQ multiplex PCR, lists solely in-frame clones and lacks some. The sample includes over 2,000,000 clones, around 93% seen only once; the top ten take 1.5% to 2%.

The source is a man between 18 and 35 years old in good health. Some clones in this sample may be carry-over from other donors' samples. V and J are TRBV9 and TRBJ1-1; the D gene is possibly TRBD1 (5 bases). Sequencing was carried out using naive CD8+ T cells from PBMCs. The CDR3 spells CASRGAGNTEAFF. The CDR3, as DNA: TGTGCCAGCAGAGGGGCCGGGAACACTGAAGCTTTCTTT.